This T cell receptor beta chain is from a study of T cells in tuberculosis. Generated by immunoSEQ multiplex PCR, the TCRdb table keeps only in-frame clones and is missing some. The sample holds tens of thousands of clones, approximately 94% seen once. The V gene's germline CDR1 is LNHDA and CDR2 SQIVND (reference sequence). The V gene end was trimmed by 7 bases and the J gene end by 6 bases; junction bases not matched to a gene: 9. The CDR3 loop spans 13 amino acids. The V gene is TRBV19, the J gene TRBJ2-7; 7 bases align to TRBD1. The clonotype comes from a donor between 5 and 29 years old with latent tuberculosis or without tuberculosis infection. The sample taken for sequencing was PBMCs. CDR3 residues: CASNRDRDSEQYF. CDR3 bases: TGTGCCAGTAACCGCGACAGGGATAGCGAGCAGTACTTC.